This T cell receptor beta chain emerged from a study of identical twins. The table lists this clonotype with a few counts. Its antigen is as yet unknown. TCRdb reanalysed the 5' RACE reads using MiXCR and keeps one entry per CDR3 protein. This sample has some 1,700,000 distinct CDR3 sequences, with under 35% found just once. Germline CDR1 DFQATT, CDR2 SNEGSKA (reference sequence). The V gene lost 3 bases and the J gene lost 8 bases, with 13 bases spanning the gap. CDR3 length equals 12 residues. General study findings and limits: An excess of low generation probability was shown by twin-shared out-of-frame alpha sequences.

The sequencing sample was made of cord blood. The chain links TRBV20-1 to TRBJ1-2; D is uncertain. The receptor was isolated from a newborn girl in good health. The CDR3 protein is CSASNPLRGYTF. The CDR3, as DNA: TGCAGTGCTAGTAACCCTCTGAGGGGCTACACCTTC.